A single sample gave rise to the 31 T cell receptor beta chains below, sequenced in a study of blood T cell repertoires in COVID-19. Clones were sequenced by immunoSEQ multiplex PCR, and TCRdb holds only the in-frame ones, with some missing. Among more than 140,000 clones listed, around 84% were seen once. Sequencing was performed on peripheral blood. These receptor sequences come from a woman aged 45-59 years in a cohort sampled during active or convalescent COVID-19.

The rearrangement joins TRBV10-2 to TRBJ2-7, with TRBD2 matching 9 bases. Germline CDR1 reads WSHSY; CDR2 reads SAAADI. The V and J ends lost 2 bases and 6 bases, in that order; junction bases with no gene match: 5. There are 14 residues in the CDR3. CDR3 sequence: CASSEIAGGREQYF. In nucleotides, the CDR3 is TGCGCCAGCAGTGAGATTGCGGGGGGGCGCGAGCAGTACTTC.

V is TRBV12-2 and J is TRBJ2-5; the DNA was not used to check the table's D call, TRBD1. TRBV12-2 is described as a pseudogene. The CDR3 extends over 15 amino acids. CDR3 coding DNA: TGTGCAAGTCGCTTAGCGACAGGGTCGGAAGAGACCCAGTACTTC. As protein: CASRLATGSEETQYF.

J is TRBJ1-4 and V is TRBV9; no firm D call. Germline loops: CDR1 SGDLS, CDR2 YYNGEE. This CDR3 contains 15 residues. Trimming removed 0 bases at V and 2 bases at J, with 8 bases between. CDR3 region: CASSVVPDTNEKLFF. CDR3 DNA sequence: TGTGCCAGCAGCGTAGTTCCAGATACTAATGAAAAACTGTTTTTT.

The CDR3 sequence is CASRGQGTDTQYF. Written as DNA, the CDR3 is TGTGCCAGCAGGGGACAGGGGACAGATACGCAGTATTTT. The chain joins TRBV12-3 or TRBV12-4 to TRBJ2-3, with TRBD1 matching 10 bases. V lost 6 bases to trimming and J lost 3 bases; unmatched junction nucleotides: 0. The CDR3 runs 13 residues.

CDR3 region: CASSWQAGELFF. The CDR3 DNA sequence: TGTGCCAGCAGCTGGCAAGCCGGGGAGCTGTTTTTT. The rearrangement uses TRBV7-9 and TRBJ2-2; D gene ambiguous. CDR3 length equals 12 residues. The germline V gene encodes CDR1 SEHNR and CDR2 FQNEAQ (reference sequence). The V end was cut by 4 bases, the J end by 6 bases, with 6 bases between. The variable domain in full, completed from reference TRBV7-9 and TRBJ2-2, reads DTGVSQNPRHKITKRGQNVTFRCDPISEHNRLYWYRQTLGQGPEFLTYFQNEAQLEKSRLLSDRFSAERPKGSFSTLEIQRTEQGDSAMYLCASSWQAGELFFGEGSRLTVL.

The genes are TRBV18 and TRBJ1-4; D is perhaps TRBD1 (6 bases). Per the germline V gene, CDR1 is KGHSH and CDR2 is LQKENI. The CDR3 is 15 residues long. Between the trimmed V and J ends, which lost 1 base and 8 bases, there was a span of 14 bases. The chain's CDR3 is CASSPLVQGTEKLFF. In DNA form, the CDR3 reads TGTGCCAGCTCACCACTGGTACAGGGAACCGAAAAACTGTTTTTT.

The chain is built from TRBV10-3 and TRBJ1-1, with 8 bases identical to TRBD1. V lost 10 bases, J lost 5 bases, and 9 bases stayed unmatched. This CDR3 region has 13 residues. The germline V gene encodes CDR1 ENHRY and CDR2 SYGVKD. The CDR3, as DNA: TGTGCCACCGGGACAGGTCAGGCAACTGAAGCTTTCTTT. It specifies CATGTGQATEAFF.

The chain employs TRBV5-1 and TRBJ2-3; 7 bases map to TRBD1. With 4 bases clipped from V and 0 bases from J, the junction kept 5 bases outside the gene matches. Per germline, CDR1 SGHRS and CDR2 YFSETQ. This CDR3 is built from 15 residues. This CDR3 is CASSPGQPSTDTQYF. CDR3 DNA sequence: TGCGCCAGCAGCCCGGGACAGCCAAGCACAGATACGCAGTATTTT.

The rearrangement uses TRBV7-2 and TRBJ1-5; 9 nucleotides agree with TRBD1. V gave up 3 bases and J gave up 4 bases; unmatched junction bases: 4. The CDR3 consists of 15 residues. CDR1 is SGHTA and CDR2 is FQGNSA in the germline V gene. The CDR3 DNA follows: TGTGCCAGCAGCTTTACCGGGACAGGGAATCAGCCCCAGCATTTT. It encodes CASSFTGTGNQPQHF.

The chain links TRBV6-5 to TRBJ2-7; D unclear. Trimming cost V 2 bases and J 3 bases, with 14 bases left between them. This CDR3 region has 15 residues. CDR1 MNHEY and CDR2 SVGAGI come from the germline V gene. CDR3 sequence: CASSYDGSEVYEQYF. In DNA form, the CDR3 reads TGTGCCAGCAGTTACGATGGTAGTGAGGTCTACGAGCAGTACTTC.

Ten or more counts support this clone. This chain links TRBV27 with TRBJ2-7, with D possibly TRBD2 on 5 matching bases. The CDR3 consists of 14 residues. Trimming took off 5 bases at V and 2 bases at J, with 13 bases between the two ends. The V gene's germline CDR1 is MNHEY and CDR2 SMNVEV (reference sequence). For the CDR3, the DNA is TGTGCCAGCAGTCCGTCTCGGGATACCTACGAGCAGTACTTC. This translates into CASSPSRDTYEQYF.

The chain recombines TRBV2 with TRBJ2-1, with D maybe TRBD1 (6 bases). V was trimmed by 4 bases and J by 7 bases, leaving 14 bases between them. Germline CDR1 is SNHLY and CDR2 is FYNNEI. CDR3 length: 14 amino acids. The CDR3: CASSATRTGNEQFF. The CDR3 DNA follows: TGTGCCAGCAGTGCGACCAGAACAGGGAATGAGCAGTTCTTC.

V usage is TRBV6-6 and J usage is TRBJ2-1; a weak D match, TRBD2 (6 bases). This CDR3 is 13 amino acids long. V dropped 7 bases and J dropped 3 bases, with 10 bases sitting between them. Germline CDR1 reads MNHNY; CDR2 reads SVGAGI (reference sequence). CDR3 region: CASNHGGYNEQFF. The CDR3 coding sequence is TGTGCCAGCAACCACGGGGGCTACAATGAGCAGTTCTTC.

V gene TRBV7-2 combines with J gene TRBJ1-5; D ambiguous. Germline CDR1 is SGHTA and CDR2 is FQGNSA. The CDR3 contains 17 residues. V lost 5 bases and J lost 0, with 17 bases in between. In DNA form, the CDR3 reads TGTGCCAGCAGCCCAACACGTGGCCAGTTTAGCAATCAGCCCCAGCATTTT. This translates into CASSPTRGQFSNQPQHF.

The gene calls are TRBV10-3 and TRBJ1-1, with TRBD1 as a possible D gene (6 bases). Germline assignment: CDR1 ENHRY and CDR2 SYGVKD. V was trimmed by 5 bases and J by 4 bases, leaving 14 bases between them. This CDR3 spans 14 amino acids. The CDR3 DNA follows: TGTGCCATCAGTACCTCCGGACAGTCCACTGAAGCTTTCTTT. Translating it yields CAISTSGQSTEAFF.

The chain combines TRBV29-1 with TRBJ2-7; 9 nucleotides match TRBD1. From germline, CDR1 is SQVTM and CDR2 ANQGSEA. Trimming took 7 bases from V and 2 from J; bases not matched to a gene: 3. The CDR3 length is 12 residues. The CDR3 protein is CSGGTGPYEQYF. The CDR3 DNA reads TGCAGCGGGGGGACAGGGCCCTACGAGCAGTACTTC.

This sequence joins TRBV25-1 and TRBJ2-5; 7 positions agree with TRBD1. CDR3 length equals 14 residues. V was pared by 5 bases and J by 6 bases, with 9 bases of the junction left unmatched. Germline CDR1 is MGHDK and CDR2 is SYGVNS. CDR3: CASSSDRLIKTQYF. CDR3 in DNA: TGTGCCAGCAGTTCGGACAGGCTTATAAAGACCCAGTACTTC.

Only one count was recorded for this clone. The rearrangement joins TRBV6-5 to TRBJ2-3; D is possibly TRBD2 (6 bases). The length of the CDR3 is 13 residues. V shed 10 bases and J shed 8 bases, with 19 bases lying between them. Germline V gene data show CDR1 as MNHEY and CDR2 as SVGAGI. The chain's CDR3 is CAMLLADGSTQYF. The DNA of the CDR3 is TGTGCCATGCTATTAGCGGACGGGAGTACGCAGTATTTT.

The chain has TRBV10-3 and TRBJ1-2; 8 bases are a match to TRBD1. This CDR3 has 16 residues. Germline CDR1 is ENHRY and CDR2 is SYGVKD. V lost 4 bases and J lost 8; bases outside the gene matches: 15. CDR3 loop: CAISGEGQGARGGYTF. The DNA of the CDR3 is TGTGCCATCAGTGGCGAGGGTCAGGGGGCGCGAGGAGGCTACACCTTC.

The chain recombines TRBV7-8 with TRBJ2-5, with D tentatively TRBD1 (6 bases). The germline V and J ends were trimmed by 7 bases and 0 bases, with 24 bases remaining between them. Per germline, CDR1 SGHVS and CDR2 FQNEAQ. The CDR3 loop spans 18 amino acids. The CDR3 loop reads CASTTKGRTVMYQETQYF. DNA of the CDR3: TGTGCCAGCACCACAAAGGGAAGGACAGTTATGTACCAAGAGACCCAGTACTTC. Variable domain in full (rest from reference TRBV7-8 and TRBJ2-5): GAGVSQSPRYKVAKRGQDVALRCDPISGHVSLFWYQQALGQGPEFLTYFQNEAQLDKSGLPSDRFFAERPEGSVSTLKIQRTQQEDSAVYLCASTTKGRTVMYQETQYFGPGTRLLVL.

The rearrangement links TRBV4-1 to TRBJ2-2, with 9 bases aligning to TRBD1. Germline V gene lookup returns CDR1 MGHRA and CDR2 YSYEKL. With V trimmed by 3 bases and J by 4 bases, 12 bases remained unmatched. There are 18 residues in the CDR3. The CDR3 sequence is CASSHPPRTGVFTGELFF. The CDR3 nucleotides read TGCGCCAGCAGCCACCCCCCCAGGACAGGGGTTTTCACCGGGGAGCTGTTTTTT.

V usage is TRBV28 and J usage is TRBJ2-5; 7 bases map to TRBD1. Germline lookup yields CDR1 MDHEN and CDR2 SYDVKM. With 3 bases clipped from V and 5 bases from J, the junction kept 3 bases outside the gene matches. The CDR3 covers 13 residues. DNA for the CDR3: TGTGCCAGCAGTTTGGACAGGCCCGAGACCCAGTACTTC. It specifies CASSLDRPETQYF. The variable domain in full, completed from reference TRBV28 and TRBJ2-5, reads DVKVTQSSRYLVKRTGEKVFLECVQDMDHENMFWYRQDPGLGLRLIYFSYDVKMKEKGDIPEGYSVSREKKERFSLILESASTNQTSMYLCASSLDRPETQYFGPGTRLLVL.

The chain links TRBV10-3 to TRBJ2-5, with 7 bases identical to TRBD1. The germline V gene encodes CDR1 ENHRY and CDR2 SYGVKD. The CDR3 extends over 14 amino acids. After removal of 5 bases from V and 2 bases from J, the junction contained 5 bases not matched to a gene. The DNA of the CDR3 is TGTGCCATCAGTCAAGACAGGGTGCAAGAGACCCAGTACTTC. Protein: CAISQDRVQETQYF.

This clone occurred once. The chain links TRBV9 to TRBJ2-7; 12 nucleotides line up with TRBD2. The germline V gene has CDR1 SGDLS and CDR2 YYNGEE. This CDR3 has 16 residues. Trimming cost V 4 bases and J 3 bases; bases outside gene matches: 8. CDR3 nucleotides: TGTGCCAGCAGCCAAGCGACTAGCGGGGGCAACTACGAGCAGTACTTC. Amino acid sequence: CASSQATSGGNYEQYF.

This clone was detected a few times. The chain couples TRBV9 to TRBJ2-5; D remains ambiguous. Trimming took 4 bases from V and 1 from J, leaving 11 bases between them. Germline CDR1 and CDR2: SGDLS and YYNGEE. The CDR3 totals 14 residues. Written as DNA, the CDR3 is TGTGCCAGCAGCCCCCTGGGCAGCCAAGAGACCCAGTACTTC. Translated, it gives CASSPLGSQETQYF.

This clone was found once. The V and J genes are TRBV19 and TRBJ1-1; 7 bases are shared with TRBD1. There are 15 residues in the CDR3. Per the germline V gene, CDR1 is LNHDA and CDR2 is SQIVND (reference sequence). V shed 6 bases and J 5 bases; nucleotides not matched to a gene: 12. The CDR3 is CASSAPTGVATEAFF. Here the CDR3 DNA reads TGTGCCAGTAGCGCACCAACAGGGGTAGCTACTGAAGCTTTCTTT.

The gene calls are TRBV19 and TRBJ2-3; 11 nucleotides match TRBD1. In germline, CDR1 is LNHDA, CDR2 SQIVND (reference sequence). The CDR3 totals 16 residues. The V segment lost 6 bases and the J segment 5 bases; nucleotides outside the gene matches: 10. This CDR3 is CASSTGQGEGGDTQYF. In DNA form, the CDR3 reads TGTGCCAGTAGCACGGGACAGGGGGAAGGAGGAGATACGCAGTATTTT.

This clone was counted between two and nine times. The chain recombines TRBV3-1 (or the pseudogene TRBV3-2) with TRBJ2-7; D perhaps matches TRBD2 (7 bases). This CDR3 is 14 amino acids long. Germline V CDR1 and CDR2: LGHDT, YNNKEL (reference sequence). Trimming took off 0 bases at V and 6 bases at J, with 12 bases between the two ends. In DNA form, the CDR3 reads TGTGCCAGCAGCCAAGATCAGGGGAGGGCCGAGCAGTACTTC. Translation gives CASSQDQGRAEQYF.

CDR3 sequence reads: CASRQGYYGYTF. In DNA form, the CDR3 reads TGTGCCAGCAGGCAGGGTTACTATGGCTACACCTTC. The rearrangement joins TRBV12-3 or TRBV12-4 to TRBJ1-2; TRBD1 is a possible D gene (5 bases). The CDR3 has 12 residues. Trimming removed 6 bases from V and 3 bases from J, with 8 bases in between.

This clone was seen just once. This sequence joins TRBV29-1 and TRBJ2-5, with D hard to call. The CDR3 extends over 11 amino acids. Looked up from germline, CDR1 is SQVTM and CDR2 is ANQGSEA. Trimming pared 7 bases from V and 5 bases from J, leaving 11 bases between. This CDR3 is CSGGHQETQYF. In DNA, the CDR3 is TGCAGCGGCGGCCATCAGGAGACCCAGTACTTC.

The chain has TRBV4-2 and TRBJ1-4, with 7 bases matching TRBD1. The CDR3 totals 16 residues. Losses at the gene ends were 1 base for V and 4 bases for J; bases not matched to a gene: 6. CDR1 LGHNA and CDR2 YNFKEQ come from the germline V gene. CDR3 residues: CASSQAMGQRNEKLFF. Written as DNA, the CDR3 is TGTGCCAGCAGCCAAGCTATGGGACAGCGTAATGAAAAACTGTTTTTT.